This TCR beta chain was obtained from a study of early T cells in non-severe SARS-CoV-2 infection. Study in general: It was bulk RNA from unsorted whole blood that was sequenced, and the chains were unpaired.

Study outcomes and limitations: VDJdb matching favored anti-spike CD8 responses, missing private and CD4 specificities.

This clonotype was observed at least ten times. Its target is unknown. As part of library construction, unique molecular identifiers were attached to individual cDNA molecules. In TCRdb, the 5' RACE reads were re-called with MiXCR into one record per CDR3 protein. In the table there are tens of thousands of distinct CDR3 sequences, 4% to 5.5% of which are singletons. The CDR3 is made up of 12 amino acids. V was cut by 2 bases and J by 5 bases, with 6 bases left in between. Germline loops: CDR1 SGHAT, CDR2 FQDESV (reference sequence). The V call is TRBV11-1, the J call TRBJ1-1, with D uncertain. The sequenced sample was whole blood. This clonotype was obtained from an adult who was a healthcare worker with PCR-confirmed SARS-CoV-2 infection or an uninfected control (not recorded which). The CDR3 here is CASSLSETEAFF. As DNA, the CDR3 is TGTGCCAGCAGCTTATCCGAAACTGAAGCTTTCTTT.